Given below is one T cell receptor (beta chain) in context. Its antigen is still unknown. From germline, CDR1 is MDHEN and CDR2 SYDVKM. After removal of 4 bases from V and 10 bases from J, the junction contained 13 bases not matched to a gene. The CDR3 sequence is 16 residues long. This entry comes from a study of T cells in localized non-small cell lung cancer. Study results and caveats: Adjacent lung had a median around 60 of the 100 largest tumor clones. Because researchers sequenced only one region of the tumor, heterogeneity is still possible. Adjacent uninvolved lung tissue had the highest T cell clonality, exceeding tumor. Greater T cell density in blood accompanied longer overall survival.

The protocol was immunoSEQ multiplex PCR, while the TCRdb copy is restricted to in-frame clones and leaves out a portion. Among 70,000 to 95,000 clones, around 90% were seen once, and the ten largest hold about 4%. The TCR comes from a woman aged 40-75 years with stage II squamous cell lung carcinoma. This chain uses TRBV28 with TRBJ2-3; 11 nucleotides line up with TRBD2. The sample here was PBMCs, taken before any cancer treatment. This chain's CDR3 is CASSSLRTSGHRAQYF. The CDR3 region has the DNA TGTGCCAGCAGTTCCCTACGGACTAGCGGGCACCGTGCGCAGTATTTT.